This T cell receptor (beta chain) was obtained from a study of shared clonotypes between healthy human individuals. Study-wide findings and caveats: Naive subsets tended to show greater estimated richness than memory subsets.

When replicate PCRs were run on sorted subsets, they used around 0.2 ug DNA, some 33,000 T cell genomes. The method was immunoSEQ multiplex PCR; TCRdb's version includes in-frame clones alone and lacks a portion of them. The table has approximately 1.1 million clones, approximately 80% seen once. Nashville, Tennessee was home to all donors, each a Caucasian adult. Germline V gene sequence: CDR1 ENHRY, CDR2 SYGVKD. The CDR3 has 12 residues. J was trimmed by 13 bases and V by 0 bases; bases with no gene match: 3. With regard to this clone: Its antigen is as yet unknown.

This receptor was obtained from a man younger than 35 in good health. Some clones in this sample may be carry-over from other donors' samples. This chain uses TRBV10-3 with TRBJ1-5, with 7 bases identical to TRBD1. Sequencing was done on a sample of memory CD4+ T cells from PBMCs. The subset denotes: CD45RA-negative fraction. This chain's CDR3 is CAISESGQRQHF. The CDR3 DNA is TGTGCCATCAGTGAGTCGGGACAGAGACAGCATTTT.